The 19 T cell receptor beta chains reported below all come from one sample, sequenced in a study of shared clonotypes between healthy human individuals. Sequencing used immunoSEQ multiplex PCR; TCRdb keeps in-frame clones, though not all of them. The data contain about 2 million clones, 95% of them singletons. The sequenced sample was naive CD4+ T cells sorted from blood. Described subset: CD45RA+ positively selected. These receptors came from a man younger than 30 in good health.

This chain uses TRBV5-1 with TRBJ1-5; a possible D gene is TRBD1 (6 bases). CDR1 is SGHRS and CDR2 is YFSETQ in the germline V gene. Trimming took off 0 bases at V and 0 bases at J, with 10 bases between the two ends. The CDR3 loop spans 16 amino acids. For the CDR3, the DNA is TGCGCCAGCAGCTTGGGGACAGACTATAGCAATCAGCCCCAGCATTTT. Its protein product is CASSLGTDYSNQPQHF.

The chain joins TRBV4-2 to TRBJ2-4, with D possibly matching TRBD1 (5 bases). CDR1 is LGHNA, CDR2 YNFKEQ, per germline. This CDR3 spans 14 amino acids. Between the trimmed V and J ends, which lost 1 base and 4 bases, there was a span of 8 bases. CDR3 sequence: CASSQGQGKNIQYF. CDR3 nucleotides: TGTGCCAGCAGCCAAGGCCAGGGAAAAAACATTCAGTACTTC.

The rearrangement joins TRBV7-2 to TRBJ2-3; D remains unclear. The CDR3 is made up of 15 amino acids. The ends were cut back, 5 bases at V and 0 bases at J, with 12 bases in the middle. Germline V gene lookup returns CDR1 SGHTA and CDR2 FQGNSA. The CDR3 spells CASSLGRPSTDTQYF. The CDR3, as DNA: TGTGCCAGCAGCCTAGGACGCCCTAGCACAGATACGCAGTATTTT.

CDR3 sequence: CASRLKGTHEQYF. The CDR3 DNA reads TGTGCCAGCAGGTTGAAGGGAACGCACGAGCAGTACTTC. The genes are TRBV28 and TRBJ2-7, with D unclear. The CDR3 is 13 residues long. Trimming cost V 6 bases and J 5 bases, with 14 bases left between them. Germline V gives CDR1 MDHEN, CDR2 SYDVKM.

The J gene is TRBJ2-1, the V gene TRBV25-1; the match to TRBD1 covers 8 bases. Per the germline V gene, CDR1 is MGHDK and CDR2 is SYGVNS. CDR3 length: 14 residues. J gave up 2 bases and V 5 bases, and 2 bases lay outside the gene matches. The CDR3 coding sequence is TGTGCCAGCAGTACAGGGGGAACCTACAATGAGCAGTTCTTC. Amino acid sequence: CASSTGGTYNEQFF.

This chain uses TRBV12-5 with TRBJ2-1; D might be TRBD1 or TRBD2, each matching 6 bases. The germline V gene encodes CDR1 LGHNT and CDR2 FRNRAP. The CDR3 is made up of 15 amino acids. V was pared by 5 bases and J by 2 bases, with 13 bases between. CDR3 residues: CASGPLRGAYNEQFF. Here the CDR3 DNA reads TGTGCTAGTGGTCCCTTGAGGGGGGCCTACAATGAGCAGTTCTTC.

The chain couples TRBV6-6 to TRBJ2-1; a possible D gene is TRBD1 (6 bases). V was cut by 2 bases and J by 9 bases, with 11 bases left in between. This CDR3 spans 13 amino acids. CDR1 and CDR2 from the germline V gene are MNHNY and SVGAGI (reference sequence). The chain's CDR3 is CASSYGGFVEQFF. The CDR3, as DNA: TGTGCCAGCAGTTACGGGGGCTTTGTTGAGCAGTTCTTC.

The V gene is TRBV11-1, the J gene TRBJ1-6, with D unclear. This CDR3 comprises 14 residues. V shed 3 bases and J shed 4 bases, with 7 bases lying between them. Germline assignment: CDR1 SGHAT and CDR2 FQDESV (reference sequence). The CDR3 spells CASSFKGYNSPLHF. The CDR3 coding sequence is TGTGCCAGCAGCTTTAAGGGTTATAATTCACCCCTCCACTTT.

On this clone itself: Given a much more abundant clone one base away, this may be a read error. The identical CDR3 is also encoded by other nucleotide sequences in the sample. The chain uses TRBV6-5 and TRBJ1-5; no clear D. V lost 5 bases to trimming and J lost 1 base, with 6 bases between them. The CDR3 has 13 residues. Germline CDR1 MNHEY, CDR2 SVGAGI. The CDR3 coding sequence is TGTGCCAGCAGTGTGGGGAGCAATCAGCCCCAGCATTTT. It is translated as CASSVGSNQPQHF.

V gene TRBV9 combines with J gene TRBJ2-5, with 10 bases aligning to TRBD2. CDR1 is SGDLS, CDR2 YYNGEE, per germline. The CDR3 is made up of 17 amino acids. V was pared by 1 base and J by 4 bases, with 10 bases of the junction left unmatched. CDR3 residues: CASSVRSSGSHRETQYF. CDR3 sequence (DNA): TGTGCCAGCAGCGTACGGTCTAGCGGGAGTCATAGAGAGACCCAGTACTTC.

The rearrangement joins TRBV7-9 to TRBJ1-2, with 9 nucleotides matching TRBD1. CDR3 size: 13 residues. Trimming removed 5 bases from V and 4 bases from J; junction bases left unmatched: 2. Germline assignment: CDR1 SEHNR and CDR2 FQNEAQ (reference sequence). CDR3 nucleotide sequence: TGTGCCAGCAGCGTACAGGGGGCCTATGGCTACACCTTC. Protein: CASSVQGAYGYTF.

DNA of the CDR3: TGTGCCAGTAGTACAGGAGACTGGGACAAAAACATTCAGTACTTC. This gives the protein CASSTGDWDKNIQYF. V is TRBV19 and J is TRBJ2-4; D is unclear. The germline V and J ends were trimmed by 4 bases and 3 bases, with 13 bases remaining between them. The CDR3 is made up of 15 amino acids. Germline V gene sequence: CDR1 LNHDA, CDR2 SQIVND (reference sequence).

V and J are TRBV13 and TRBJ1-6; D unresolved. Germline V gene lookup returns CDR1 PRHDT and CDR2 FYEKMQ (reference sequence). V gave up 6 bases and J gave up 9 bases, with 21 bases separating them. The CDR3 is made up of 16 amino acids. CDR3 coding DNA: TGTGCCAGCAGACGAACCGGGCCCTCCCCCGGTTCACCCCTCCACTTT. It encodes CASRRTGPSPGSPLHF.

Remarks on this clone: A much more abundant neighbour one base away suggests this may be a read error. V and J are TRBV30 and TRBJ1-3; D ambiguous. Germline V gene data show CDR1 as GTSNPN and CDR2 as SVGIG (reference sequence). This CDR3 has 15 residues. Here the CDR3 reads CAWSVGWSSGSTIYF. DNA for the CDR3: TGTGCCTGGAGTGTTGGGTGGAGCTCTGGAAGCACCATATATTTT.

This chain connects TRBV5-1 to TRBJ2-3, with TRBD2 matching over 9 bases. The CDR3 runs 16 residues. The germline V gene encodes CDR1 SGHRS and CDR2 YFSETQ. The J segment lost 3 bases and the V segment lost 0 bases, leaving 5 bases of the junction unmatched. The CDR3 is CASSLEASGITDTQYF. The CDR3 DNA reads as TGCGCCAGCAGCTTGGAGGCTAGCGGGATTACAGATACGCAGTATTTT.

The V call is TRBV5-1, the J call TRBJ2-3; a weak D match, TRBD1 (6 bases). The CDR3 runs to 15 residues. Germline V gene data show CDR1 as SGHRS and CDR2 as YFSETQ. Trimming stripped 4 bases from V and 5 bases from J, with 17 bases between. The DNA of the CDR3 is TGCGCCAGCAGCCCAGAGGGCAGGGGTATAGATACGCAGTATTTT. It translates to CASSPEGRGIDTQYF.

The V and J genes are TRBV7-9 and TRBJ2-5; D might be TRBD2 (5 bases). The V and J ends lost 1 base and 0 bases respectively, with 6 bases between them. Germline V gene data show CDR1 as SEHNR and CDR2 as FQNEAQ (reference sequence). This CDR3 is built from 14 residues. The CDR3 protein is CASSLGRNQETQYF. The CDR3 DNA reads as TGTGCCAGCAGCTTAGGGAGGAACCAAGAGACCCAGTACTTC.

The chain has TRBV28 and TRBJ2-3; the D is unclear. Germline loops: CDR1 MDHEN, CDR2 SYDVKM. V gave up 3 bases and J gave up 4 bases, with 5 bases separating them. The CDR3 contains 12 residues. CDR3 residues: CASSFGSDTQYF. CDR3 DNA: TGTGCCAGCAGTTTCGGGTCAGATACGCAGTATTTT.

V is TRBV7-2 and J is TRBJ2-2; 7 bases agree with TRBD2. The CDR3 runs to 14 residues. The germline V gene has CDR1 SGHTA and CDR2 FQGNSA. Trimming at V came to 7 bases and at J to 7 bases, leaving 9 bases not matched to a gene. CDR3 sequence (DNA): TGTGCCAGCACCCTACGGGGCGGGAGCGGGGAGCTGTTTTTT. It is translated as CASTLRGGSGELFF.